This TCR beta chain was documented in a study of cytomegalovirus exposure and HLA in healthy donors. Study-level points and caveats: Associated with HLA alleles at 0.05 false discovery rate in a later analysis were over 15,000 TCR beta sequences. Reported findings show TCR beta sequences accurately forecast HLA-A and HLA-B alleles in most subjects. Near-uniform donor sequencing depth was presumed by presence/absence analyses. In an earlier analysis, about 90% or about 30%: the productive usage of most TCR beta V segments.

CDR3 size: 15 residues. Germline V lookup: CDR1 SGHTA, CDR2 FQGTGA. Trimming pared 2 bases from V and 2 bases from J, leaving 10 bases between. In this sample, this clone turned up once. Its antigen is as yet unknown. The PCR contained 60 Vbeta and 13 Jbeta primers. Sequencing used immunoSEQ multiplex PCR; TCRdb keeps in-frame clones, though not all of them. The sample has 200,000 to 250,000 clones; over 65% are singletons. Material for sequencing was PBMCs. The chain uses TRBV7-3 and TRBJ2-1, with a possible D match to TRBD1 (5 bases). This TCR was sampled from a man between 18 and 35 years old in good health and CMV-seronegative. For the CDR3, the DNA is TGTGCCAGCAGCTTAGGGTCAGGGACCTACAATGAGCAGTTCTTC. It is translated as CASSLGSGTYNEQFF.